The 18 T cell receptor beta chains in this list originate from one sample, sequenced in a study of T cell responses to AZD1222 COVID-19 vaccine. Assay: immunoSEQ multiplex PCR; the TCRdb copy retains only in-frame clones and omits some. The sample lists tens of thousands of clones, 85% to 90% occurring once. This specimen was peripheral blood, taken on day 0 of MenACWY control vaccination. These receptors came from an adult in good health.

This sequence joins TRBV30 and TRBJ1-1, with no clear D. There are 11 residues in the CDR3. V was trimmed by 5 bases and J by 6 bases, leaving 10 bases between them. Germline lookup yields CDR1 GTSNPN and CDR2 SVGIG (reference sequence). The CDR3 DNA reads TGTGCCTGGGGCCCGAGGGCTGAAGCTTTCTTT. Encoded protein: CAWGPRAEAFF.

This rearrangement joins TRBV28 to TRBJ1-3; D gene uncertain. V was pared by 3 bases and J by 0 bases, with 9 bases between. This CDR3 spans 15 amino acids. The V gene's germline CDR1 is MDHEN and CDR2 SYDVKM. In DNA form, the CDR3 reads TGTGCCAGCAGTTTGGCACAGCTCTCTGGAAACACCATATATTTT. Encoded protein: CASSLAQLSGNTIYF. Based on the CDR3 plus reference TRBV28 and TRBJ1-3, the full variable domain is DVKVTQSSRYLVKRTGEKVFLECVQDMDHENMFWYRQDPGLGLRLIYFSYDVKMKEKGDIPEGYSVSREKKERFSLILESASTNQTSMYLCASSLAQLSGNTIYFGEGSWLTVV.

V gene TRBV15 combines with J gene TRBJ2-5; the D gene is possibly TRBD1 (6 bases). V lost 3 bases to trimming and J lost 3 bases, with 11 bases between them. Germline V CDR1 and CDR2: LNHNV, YYDKDF (reference sequence). The CDR3 is 14 amino acids. Here the CDR3 reads CATSRGAVEETQYF. CDR3 bases: TGTGCCACCAGCAGGGGGGCCGTAGAAGAGACCCAGTACTTC. Full variable domain (remainder filled in from reference TRBV15 and TRBJ2-5): DAMVIQNPRYQVTQFGKPVTLSCSQTLNHNVMYWYQQKSSQAPKLLFHYYDKDFNNEADTPDNFQSRRPNTSFCFLDIRSPGLGDTAMYLCATSRGAVEETQYFGPGTRLLVL.

This chain links TRBV21-1 with TRBJ1-4; TRBD1 is the table's D call, not checked against the DNA. TRBV21-1 is termed a pseudogene. This CDR3 is built from 14 residues. Here the CDR3 DNA reads TGTGCCAGCGTTTCGGGACAGAGACAAGAAAAACTGTTTTTT. Encoded protein: CASVSGQRQEKLFF.

J is TRBJ2-5 and V is TRBV4-3, with a possible D match to TRBD1 (6 bases). The CDR3 is 15 amino acids. CDR1 LGHNA and CDR2 YSLEER come from the germline V gene. V was cut by 0 bases and J by 1 base, with 9 bases left in between. The chain's CDR3 is CASSQDLTGQETQYF. CDR3 sequence (DNA): TGCGCCAGCAGCCAAGATCTGACAGGCCAAGAGACCCAGTACTTC.

The chain recombines TRBV5-1 with TRBJ2-3; 7 bases line up with TRBD2. The CDR3 totals 15 residues. The V gene end was trimmed by 0 bases and the J gene end by 1 base; junction bases not matched to a gene: 2. Germline lookup yields CDR1 SGHRS and CDR2 YFSETQ. CDR3 DNA: TGCGCCAGCAGCTTGGTAGCGGGTCGCACAGATACGCAGTATTTT. It yields the protein CASSLVAGRTDTQYF.

The chain uses TRBV5-1 and TRBJ2-3; the match to TRBD2 covers 9 bases. V was pared by 0 bases and J by 3 bases, with 11 bases of the junction left unmatched. The germline CDR1 and CDR2 sequences are SGHRS and YFSETQ. This CDR3 region has 18 residues. The CDR3 sequence is CASSLGPVASGDTDTQYF. The CDR3 region has the DNA TGCGCCAGCAGCTTGGGCCCGGTGGCTAGCGGGGATACAGATACGCAGTATTTT.

This clone has only one observation. The chain couples TRBV6-2 or TRBV6-3 to TRBJ2-5; D assignment may be TRBD1 or TRBD2 (5 bases each). Germline values: CDR1 MNHEY, CDR2 SVGEGT. V lost 6 bases to trimming and J lost 2 bases, with 16 bases between them. The CDR3 totals 15 residues. CDR3 nucleotides: TGTGCCAGCAGCCCCTCGGGGCAACTTCAAGAGACCCAGTACTTC. Its protein is CASSPSGQLQETQYF.

The chain carries TRBV7-2 and TRBJ2-1; D is perhaps TRBD2 (6 bases). CDR1 and CDR2 from the germline V gene are SGHTA and FQGNSA. The length of the CDR3 is 13 residues. The V and J ends lost 4 bases and 7 bases respectively, with 11 bases between them. The CDR3 DNA reads TGTGCCAGCAGCTCCCCGGGGGAGAATGAGCAGTTCTTC. This codes for CASSSPGENEQFF.

This chain uses TRBV5-4 with TRBJ1-2; tentatively, D is TRBD1 (6 bases). V was clipped by 0 bases and J by 4 bases, with 13 bases between them. The CDR3 is 15 amino acids. Germline values: CDR1 SGHNT, CDR2 YYREEE (reference sequence). The CDR3: CASSLEGGRGYGYTF. DNA of the CDR3: TGTGCCAGCAGCTTGGAAGGGGGTCGGGGCTATGGCTACACCTTC.

The rearrangement uses TRBV6-5 and TRBJ2-2, with a tentative D call TRBD1 (6 bases). The CDR3 covers 13 residues. V was cut by 10 bases and J by 4 bases, with 13 bases left in between. The V gene's germline CDR1 is MNHEY and CDR2 SVGAGI. CDR3 in amino acids: CATNPGVTGELFF. CDR3 nucleotides: TGTGCCACAAATCCAGGGGTCACCGGGGAGCTGTTTTTT.

The gene calls are TRBV4-3 and TRBJ2-4, with unresolved D. Trimming took 1 base from V and 7 from J, leaving 14 bases between them. The CDR3 is 15 residues long. Germline lookup yields CDR1 LGHNA and CDR2 YSLEER. CDR3 bases: TGCGCCAGCAGCCAAGTCCCCGAAATCGCGAACATTCAGTACTTC. Its protein is CASSQVPEIANIQYF.

The chain combines TRBV10-3 with TRBJ2-3; tentatively, D is TRBD1 (5 bases). V lost 0 bases, J lost 6 bases, and 7 bases lay in between. CDR1 is ENHRY, CDR2 SYGVKD, per germline. The CDR3 covers 13 residues. CDR3 amino acids: CAISESRGDTQYF. CDR3 coding DNA: TGTGCCATCAGTGAGTCAAGGGGCGATACGCAGTATTTT.

V usage is TRBV11-3 and J usage is TRBJ2-7; 9 nucleotides agree with TRBD1. Trimming removed 3 bases from V and 0 bases from J; junction bases left unmatched: 3. Germline CDR1 SGHNT, CDR2 YENEEA. The CDR3 runs to 15 residues. CDR3 sequence: CASSFSTGGSYEQYF. The CDR3 DNA is TGTGCCAGCAGCTTCTCGACAGGGGGCTCCTACGAGCAGTACTTC.

The rearrangement joins TRBV4-2 to TRBJ1-2; the match to TRBD1 covers 7 bases. Germline V gene sequence: CDR1 LGHNA, CDR2 YNFKEQ. V gave up 1 base and J gave up 0 bases; unmatched junction bases: 2. The length of the CDR3 is 15 residues. The CDR3 loop reads CASSQGQGPNYGYTF. CDR3 nucleotide sequence: TGTGCCAGCAGCCAAGGACAGGGCCCTAACTATGGCTACACCTTC.

This chain uses TRBV7-9 with TRBJ1-1; the D gene is possibly TRBD1 (6 bases). Germline-derived CDR1 and CDR2 are SEHNR and FQNEAQ (reference sequence). The CDR3 contains 14 residues. V gave up 5 bases and J gave up 1 base, with 11 bases separating them. The CDR3 loop reads CASSPGGPNTEAFF. The CDR3 DNA reads as TGTGCCAGCAGCCCCGGGGGGCCGAACACTGAAGCTTTCTTT.

The chain links TRBV7-2 to TRBJ2-1, with TRBD2 identical over 13 bases. Germline trimming cut 5 bases from V and 4 bases from J; bases unmatched to any gene: 5. CDR1 SGHTA and CDR2 FQGNSA come from the germline V gene. This CDR3 region has 16 residues. In DNA form, the CDR3 reads TGTGCCAGCAGCCGGGGACTAGCGGGGAGATACAATGAGCAGTTCTTC. Translated, it gives CASSRGLAGRYNEQFF.

This clone is a singleton in its sample. This chain connects TRBV6-2 or TRBV6-3 to TRBJ2-7, with D possibly being TRBD2 (6 bases). The CDR3 runs to 15 residues. Germline V gene lookup returns CDR1 MNHEY and CDR2 SVGEGT. The ends were cut back, 0 bases at V and 0 bases at J, with 9 bases in the middle. In DNA form, the CDR3 reads TGTGCCAGCAGTTACTCCGGGAGTCTCTCCTACGAGCAGTACTTC. It encodes CASSYSGSLSYEQYF.